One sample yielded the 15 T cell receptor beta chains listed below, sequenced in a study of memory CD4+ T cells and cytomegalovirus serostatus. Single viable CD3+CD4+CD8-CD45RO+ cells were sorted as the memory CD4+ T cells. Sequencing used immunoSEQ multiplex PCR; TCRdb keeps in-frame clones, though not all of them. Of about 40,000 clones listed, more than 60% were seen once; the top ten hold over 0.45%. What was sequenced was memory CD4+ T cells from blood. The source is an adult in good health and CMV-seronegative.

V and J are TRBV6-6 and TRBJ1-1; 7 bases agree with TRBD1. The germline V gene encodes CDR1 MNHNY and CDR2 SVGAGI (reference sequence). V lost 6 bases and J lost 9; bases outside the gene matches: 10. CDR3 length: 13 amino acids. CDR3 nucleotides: TGTGCCAGCAGGCATAGACAGGGACAGAAAGCTTTCTTT. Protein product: CASRHRQGQKAFF.

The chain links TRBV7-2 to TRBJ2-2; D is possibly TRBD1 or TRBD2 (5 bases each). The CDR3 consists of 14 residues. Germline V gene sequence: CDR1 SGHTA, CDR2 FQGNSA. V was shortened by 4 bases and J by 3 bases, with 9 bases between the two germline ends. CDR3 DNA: TGTGCCAGCAGCTCCGAGGGGTACACCGGGGAGCTGTTTTTT. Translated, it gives CASSSEGYTGELFF.

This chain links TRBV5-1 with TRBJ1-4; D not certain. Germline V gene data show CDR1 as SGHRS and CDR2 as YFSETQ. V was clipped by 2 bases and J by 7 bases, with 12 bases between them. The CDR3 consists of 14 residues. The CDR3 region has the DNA TGCGCCAGCAGCTTCGGGATGGTACCTGAAAAACTGTTTTTT. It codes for CASSFGMVPEKLFF. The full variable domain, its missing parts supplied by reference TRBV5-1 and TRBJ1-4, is KAGVTQTPRYLIKTRGQQVTLSCSPISGHRSVSWYQQTPGQGLQFLFEYFSETQRNKGNFPGRFSGRQFSNSRSEMNVSTLELGDSALYLCASSFGMVPEKLFFGSGTQLSVL.

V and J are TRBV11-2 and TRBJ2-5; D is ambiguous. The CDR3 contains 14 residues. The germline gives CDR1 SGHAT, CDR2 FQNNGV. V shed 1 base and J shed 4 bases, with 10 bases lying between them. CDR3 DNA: TGTGCCAGCAGCTTAGGCGGCCTTCTAGAGACCCAGTACTTC. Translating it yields CASSLGGLLETQYF.

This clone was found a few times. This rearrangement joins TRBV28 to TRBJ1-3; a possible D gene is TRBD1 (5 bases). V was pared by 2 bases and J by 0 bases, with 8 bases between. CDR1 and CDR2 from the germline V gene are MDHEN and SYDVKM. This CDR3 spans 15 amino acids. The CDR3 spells CASSLVRGSGNTIYF. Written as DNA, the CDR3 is TGTGCCAGCAGTTTAGTAAGGGGCTCTGGAAACACCATATATTTT. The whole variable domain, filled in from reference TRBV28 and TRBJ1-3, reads DVKVTQSSRYLVKRTGEKVFLECVQDMDHENMFWYRQDPGLGLRLIYFSYDVKMKEKGDIPEGYSVSREKKERFSLILESASTNQTSMYLCASSLVRGSGNTIYFGEGSWLTVV.

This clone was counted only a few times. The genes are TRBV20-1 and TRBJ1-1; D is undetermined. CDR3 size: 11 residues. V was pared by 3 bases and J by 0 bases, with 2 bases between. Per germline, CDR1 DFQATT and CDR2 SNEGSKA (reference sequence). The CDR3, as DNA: TGCAGTGCTAGTTTGAACACTGAAGCTTTCTTT. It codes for CSASLNTEAFF.

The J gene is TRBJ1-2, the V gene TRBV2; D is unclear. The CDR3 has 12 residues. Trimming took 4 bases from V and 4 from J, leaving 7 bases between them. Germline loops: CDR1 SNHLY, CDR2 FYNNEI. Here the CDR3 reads CASSGSSYGYTF. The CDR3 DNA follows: TGTGCCAGCAGTGGGAGTAGCTATGGCTACACCTTC.

This CDR3 reads CASSLGPRTGYEQYF. As DNA, the CDR3 is TGCGCCAGCAGCTTGGGTCCGAGGACAGGCTACGAGCAGTACTTC. V and J are TRBV5-1 and TRBJ2-7; 7 bases align to TRBD1. Germline V gene lookup returns CDR1 SGHRS and CDR2 YFSETQ. CDR3 size: 15 residues. After removal of 0 bases from V and 3 bases from J, the junction contained 6 bases not matched to a gene.

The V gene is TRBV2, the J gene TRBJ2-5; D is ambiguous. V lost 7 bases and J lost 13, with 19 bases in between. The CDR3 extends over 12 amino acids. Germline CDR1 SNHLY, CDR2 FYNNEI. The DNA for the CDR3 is TGTGCCAGCATTAAGGGCCTAATGGGCTCGTACTTC. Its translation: CASIKGLMGSYF.

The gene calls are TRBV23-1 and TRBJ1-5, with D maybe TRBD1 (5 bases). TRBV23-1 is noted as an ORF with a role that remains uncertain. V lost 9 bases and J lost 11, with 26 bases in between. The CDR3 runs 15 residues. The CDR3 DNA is TGCGCCAGACTAACCGGGACCGATGGGCGTTTAGCCCAGCATTTT. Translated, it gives CARLTGTDGRLAQHF.

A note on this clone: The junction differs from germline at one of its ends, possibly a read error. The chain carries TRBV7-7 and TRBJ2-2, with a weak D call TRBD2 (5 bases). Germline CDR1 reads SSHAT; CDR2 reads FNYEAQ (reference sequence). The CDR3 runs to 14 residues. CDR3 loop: CASSPRTGTGELFF. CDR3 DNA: TGTGCTAGCAGCCCCAGGACTGGGACCGGGGAGCTGTTTTTT.

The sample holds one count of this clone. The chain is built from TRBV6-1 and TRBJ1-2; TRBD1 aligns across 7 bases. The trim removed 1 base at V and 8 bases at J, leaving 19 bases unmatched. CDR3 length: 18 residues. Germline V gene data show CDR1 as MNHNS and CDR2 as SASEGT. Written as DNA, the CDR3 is TGTGCCAGCAGTGAAGTGAATTTGGGGACAGTGGCCTTCGGGGGCTACACCTTC. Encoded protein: CASSEVNLGTVAFGGYTF.

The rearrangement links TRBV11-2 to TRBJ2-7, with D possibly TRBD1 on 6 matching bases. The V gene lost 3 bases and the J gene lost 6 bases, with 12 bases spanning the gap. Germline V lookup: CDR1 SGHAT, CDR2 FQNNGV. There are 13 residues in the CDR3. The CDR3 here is CASSFLGAGEQYF. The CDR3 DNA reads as TGTGCCAGCAGCTTTCTGGGGGCTGGCGAGCAGTACTTC.

The CDR3 DNA reads as TGTGCCAGCAGCTTGGAAGTTGGAGGAACAGGTAGTTCACCCCTCCACTTT. Protein product: CASSLEVGGTGSSPLHF. The J gene is TRBJ1-6, the V gene TRBV5-6, with a weak D call TRBD1 (5 bases). Trimming took 0 bases from V and 9 from J, leaving 19 bases between them. The CDR3 runs to 17 residues. Germline V gene data show CDR1 as SGHDT and CDR2 as YYEEEE.

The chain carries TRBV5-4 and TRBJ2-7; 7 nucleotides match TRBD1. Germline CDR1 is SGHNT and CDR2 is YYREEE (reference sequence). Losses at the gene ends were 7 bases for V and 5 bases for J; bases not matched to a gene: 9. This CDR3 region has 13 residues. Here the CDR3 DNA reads TGTGCCAGCGGATGGACAGGACGGGACGAGCAGTACTTC. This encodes CASGWTGRDEQYF. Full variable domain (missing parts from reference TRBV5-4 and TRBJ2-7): ETGVTQSPTHLIKTRGQQVTLRCSSQSGHNTVSWYQQALGQGPQFIFQYYREEENGRGNFPPRFSGLQFPNYSSELNVNALELDDSALYLCASGWTGRDEQYFGPGTRLTVT.